The source of this T cell receptor beta chain is a study of identical twins. Study outcomes and limitations: Beta out-of-frame twin sharing showed a weaker excess.

A word on this clonotype: Its cognate antigen is unknown.

TCRdb used MiXCR to reprocess the 5' RACE reads, holding one entry per CDR3 protein. This table holds roughly 490,000 distinct CDR3 sequences, roughly an eighth found once. Germline V gene data show CDR1 as SGHRS and CDR2 as YFSETQ. The V segment lost 5 bases and the J segment 8 bases; nucleotides outside the gene matches: 13. This CDR3 has 17 residues. These data are also associated with another study on yellow fever vaccine responses in identical twins. That study adds: It has been reported that, in twins, the vaccine T cell response seemed partly convergent and partly personalized.

This rearrangement joins TRBV5-1 to TRBJ2-1; 13 bases line up with TRBD2. Sequenced sample: CD4+ T cells sorted from blood. This clonotype was sampled from a woman aged 18-29 years in good health. The chain's CDR3 is CASSLLRLAGGRYEQFF. CDR3 DNA sequence: TGCGCCAGCAGTTTACTAAGACTAGCGGGGGGTCGGTATGAGCAGTTCTTC.